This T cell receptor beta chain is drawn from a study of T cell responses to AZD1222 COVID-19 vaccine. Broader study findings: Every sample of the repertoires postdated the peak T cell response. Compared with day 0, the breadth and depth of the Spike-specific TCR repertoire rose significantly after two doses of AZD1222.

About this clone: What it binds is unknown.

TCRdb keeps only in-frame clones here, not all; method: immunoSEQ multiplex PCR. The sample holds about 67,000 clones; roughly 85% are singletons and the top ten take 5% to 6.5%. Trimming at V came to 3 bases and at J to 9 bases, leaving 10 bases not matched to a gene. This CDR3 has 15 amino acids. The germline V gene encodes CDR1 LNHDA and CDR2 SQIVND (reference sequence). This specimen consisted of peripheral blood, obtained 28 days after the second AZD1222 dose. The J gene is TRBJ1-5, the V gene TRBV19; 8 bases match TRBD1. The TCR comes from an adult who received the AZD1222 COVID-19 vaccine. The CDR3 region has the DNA TGTGCCAGTAGTATCCGGGACAGGTACTACGGGCCCCAGCATTTT. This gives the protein CASSIRDRYYGPQHF.